This section outlines one T cell receptor (beta chain) sequence together with its context. The data derive from a study of blood T cell repertoires in COVID-19. Study-wide context: Specimens from acute and convalescent COVID-19 originated in the United States, Italy and Spain. From T cells, B-cell-depleted T cells, or PBMCs came the material, which was cDNA or gDNA.

Original handling: Amplifying reference gene primers gave estimates of nucleated cell counts. The repertoire was sequenced with immunoSEQ multiplex PCR; TCRdb's copy has only in-frame clones and lacks some. That table supplies the V and J calls and clone size; D and trimming were determined from the DNA. The sample lists fewer than 350,000 clones; 86% were seen once. Patients in Seattle were enrolled during active infection, then followed longitudinally. This receptor was identified in a woman aged 25 to 39 with COVID-19, enrolled during active disease. The sample consisted of peripheral blood.

Here the CDR3 DNA reads TGTGCCAGCAGTGAATACCGGTTCGGAGAGACCCAGTACTTC. Its translation: CASSEYRFGETQYF. The chain is built from TRBV25-1 and TRBJ2-5, with unresolved D. Looked up from germline, CDR1 is MGHDK and CDR2 is SYGVNS. Trimming removed 0 bases from V and 4 bases from J, with 9 bases in between. The CDR3 totals 14 residues.